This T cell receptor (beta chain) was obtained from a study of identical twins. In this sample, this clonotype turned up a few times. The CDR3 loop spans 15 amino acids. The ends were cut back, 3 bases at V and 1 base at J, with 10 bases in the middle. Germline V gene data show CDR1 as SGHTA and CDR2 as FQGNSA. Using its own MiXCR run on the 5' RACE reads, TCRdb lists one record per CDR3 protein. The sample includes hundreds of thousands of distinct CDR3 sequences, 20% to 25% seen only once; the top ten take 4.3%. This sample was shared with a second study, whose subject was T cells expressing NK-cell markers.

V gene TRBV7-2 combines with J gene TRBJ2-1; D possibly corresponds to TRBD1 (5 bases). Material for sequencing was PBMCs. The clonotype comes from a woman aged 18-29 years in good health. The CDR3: CASSFQGNSYNEQFF. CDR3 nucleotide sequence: TGTGCCAGCAGCTTTCAGGGAAATTCCTACAATGAGCAGTTCTTC.